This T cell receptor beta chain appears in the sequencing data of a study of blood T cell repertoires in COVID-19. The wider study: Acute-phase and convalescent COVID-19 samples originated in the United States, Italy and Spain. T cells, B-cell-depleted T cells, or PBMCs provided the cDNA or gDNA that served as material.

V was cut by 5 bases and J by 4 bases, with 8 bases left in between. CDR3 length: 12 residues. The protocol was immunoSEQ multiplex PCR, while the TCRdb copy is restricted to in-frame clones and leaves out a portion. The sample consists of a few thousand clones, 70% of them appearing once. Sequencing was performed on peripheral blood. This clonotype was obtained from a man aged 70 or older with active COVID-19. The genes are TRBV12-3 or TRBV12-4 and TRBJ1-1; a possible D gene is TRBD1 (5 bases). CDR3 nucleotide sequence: TGTGCCAGCAGTGGGGGGGGCACTGAAGCTTTCTTT. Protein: CASSGGGTEAFF.